Given below is one T cell receptor (beta chain) in context. This specimen belongs to a study of monozygotic twins with inflammatory bowel disease. CDR1 SGHTA and CDR2 FQGTGA come from the germline V gene. The CDR3 runs to 15 residues. For every TCR library, roughly 3,600 ng of total RNA was used. Samples each yielded cDNA through eight separate reactions. A template switching step added UMIs, each with a 6-nucleotide sample barcode. TCRdb reprocessed the 5' RACE reads and stores each CDR3 protein as one record, lacking DNA. This sample's table reports 140,000 to 150,000 distinct CDR3 sequences. The source of this sequence is a human donor with ulcerative colitis or Crohn's disease, or a healthy co-twin of an affected twin (not recorded which). The specimen sequenced was blood. V and J are TRBV7-3 and TRBJ2-7; TCRdb picks TRBD1, but there is no DNA to check that call. The CDR3 is CASSISGGQSYEQYF. Variable domain in full (rest from reference TRBV7-3 and TRBJ2-7): GAGVSQTPSNKVTEKGKYVELRCDPISGHTALYWYRQSLGQGPEFLIYFQGTGAADDSGLPNDRFFAVRPEGSVSTLKIQRTERGDSAVYLCASSISGGQSYEQYFGPGTRLTVT.